This TCR beta chain was recovered during a study of CD8+ T cells in alopecia areata. It was cDNA, reverse transcribed from extracted RNA, that served as the sequencing template. TCRdb keeps only in-frame clones here, not all; method: immunoSEQ multiplex PCR. Among 200,000 to 250,000 clones listed, under 70% were seen once. Treatment defined: oral pan-JAK inhibitor, 5-10 mg twice daily. V lost 1 base to trimming and J lost 8 bases, with 14 bases between them. Germline CDR1 reads SEHNR; CDR2 reads FQNEAQ (reference sequence). The CDR3 extends over 15 amino acids. The clonotype originates from a human donor with alopecia areata. The source was CD4+ T cells sorted from blood, collected at week 4, from a patient treated with tofacitinib. J is TRBJ1-4 and V is TRBV7-9; TRBD1 is a possible D gene (5 bases). The DNA for the CDR3 is TGTGCCAGCAGCTTAGAGGGGACCGCCTGGGAAAAACTGTTTTTT. Translation: CASSLEGTAWEKLFF.